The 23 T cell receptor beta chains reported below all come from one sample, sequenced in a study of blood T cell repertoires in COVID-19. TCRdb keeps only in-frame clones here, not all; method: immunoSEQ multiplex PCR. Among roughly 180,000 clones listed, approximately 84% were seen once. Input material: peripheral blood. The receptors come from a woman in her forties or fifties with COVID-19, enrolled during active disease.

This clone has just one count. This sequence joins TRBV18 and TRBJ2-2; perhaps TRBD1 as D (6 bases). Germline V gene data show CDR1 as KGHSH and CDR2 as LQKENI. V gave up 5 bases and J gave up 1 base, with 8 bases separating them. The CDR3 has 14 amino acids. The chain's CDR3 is CASSRTENTGELFF. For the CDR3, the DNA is TGTGCCAGCTCAAGGACAGAGAACACCGGGGAGCTGTTTTTT.

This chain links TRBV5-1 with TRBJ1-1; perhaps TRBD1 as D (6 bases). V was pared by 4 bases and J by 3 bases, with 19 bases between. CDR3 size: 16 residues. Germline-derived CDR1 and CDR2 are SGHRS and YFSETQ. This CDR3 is CASSLSLAQGHTEAFF. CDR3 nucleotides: TGCGCCAGCAGCCTTTCCCTGGCACAGGGTCACACTGAAGCTTTCTTT.

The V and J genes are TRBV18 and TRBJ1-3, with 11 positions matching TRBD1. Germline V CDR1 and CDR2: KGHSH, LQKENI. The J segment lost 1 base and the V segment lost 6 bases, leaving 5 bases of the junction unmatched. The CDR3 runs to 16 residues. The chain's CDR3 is CASSHGQGASGNTIYF. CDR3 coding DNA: TGTGCCAGCTCGCACGGACAGGGGGCTTCTGGAAACACCATATATTTT.

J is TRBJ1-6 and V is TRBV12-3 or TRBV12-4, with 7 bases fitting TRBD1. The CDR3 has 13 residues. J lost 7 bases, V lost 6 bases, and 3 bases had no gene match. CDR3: CASRPTGNSPLHF. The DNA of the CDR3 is TGTGCCAGCAGGCCGACAGGGAATTCACCCCTCCACTTT.

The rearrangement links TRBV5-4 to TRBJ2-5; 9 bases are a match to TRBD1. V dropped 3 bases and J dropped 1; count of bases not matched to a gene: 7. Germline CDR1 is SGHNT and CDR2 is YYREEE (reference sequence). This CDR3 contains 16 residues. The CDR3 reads CASSSGQGKGQETQYF. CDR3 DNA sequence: TGTGCCAGCAGCTCTGGACAGGGGAAGGGCCAAGAGACCCAGTACTTC.

CDR3 bases: TGCAGCGCCCCGGGGGGGTACACTGAAGCTTTCTTT. The encoded protein is CSAPGGYTEAFF. The rearrangement links TRBV29-1 to TRBJ1-1; weak D call: TRBD1 (5 bases). CDR3 length: 12 residues. V shed 7 bases and J shed 3 bases, with 12 bases lying between them. The germline CDR1 and CDR2 sequences are SQVTM and ANQGSEA. The whole variable domain, remainder taken from reference TRBV29-1 and TRBJ1-1, is SAVISQKPSRDICQRGTSLTIQCQVDSQVTMMFWYRQQPGQSLTLIATANQGSEATYESGFVIDKFPISRPNLTFSTLTVSNMSPEDSSIYLCSAPGGYTEAFFGQGTRLTVV.

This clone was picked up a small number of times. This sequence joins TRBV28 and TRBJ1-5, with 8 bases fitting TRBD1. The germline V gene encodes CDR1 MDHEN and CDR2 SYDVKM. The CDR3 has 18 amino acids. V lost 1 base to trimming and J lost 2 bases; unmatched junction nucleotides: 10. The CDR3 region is CASSLFGTGDGGNQPQHF. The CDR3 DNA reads TGTGCCAGCAGTTTATTTGGGACAGGAGATGGAGGCAATCAGCCCCAGCATTTT.

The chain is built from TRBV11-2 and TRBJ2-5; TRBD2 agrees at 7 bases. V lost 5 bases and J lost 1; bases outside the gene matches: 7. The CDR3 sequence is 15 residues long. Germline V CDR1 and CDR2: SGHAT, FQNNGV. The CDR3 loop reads CASSPAGTTQETQYF. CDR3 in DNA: TGTGCCAGCAGCCCCGCCGGGACTACCCAAGAGACCCAGTACTTC. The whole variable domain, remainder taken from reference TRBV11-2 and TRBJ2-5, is EAGVAQSPRYKIIEKRQSVAFWCNPISGHATLYWYQQILGQGPKLLIQFQNNGVVDDSQLPKDRFSAERLKGVDSTLKIQPAKLEDSAVYLCASSPAGTTQETQYFGPGTRLLVL.

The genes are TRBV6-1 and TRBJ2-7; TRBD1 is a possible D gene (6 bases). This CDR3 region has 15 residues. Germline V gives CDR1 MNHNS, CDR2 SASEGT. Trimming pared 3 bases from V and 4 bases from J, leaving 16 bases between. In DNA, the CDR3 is TGTGCCAGCAGTGAGGGGGCTTGGCTGATATACGAGCAGTACTTC. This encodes CASSEGAWLIYEQYF.

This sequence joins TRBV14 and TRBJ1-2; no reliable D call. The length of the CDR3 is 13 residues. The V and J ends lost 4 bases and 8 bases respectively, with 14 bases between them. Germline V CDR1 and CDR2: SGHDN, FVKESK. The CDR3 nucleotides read TGTGCCAGCAGCCTAATCCACCTTCGGGGCTACACCTTC. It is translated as CASSLIHLRGYTF.

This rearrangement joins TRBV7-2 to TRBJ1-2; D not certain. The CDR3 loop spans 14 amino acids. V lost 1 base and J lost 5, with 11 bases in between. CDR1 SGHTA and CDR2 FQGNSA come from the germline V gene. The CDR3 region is CASSLDRTDYGYTF. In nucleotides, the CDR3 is TGTGCCAGCAGCTTAGACCGAACAGATTATGGCTACACCTTC.

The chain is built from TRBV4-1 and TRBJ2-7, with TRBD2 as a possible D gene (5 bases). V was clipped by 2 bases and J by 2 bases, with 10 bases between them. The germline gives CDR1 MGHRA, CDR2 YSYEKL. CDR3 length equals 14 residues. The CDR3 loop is CASSQPGLTYEQYF. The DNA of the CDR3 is TGCGCCAGCAGCCAACCCGGACTGACCTACGAGCAGTACTTC.

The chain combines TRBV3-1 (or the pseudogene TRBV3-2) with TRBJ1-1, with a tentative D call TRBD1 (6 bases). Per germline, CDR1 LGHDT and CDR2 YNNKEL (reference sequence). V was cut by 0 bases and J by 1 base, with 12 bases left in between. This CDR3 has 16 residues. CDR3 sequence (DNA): TGTGCCAGCAGCCAAGATCTTGGACAGTCGAACACTGAAGCTTTCTTT. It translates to CASSQDLGQSNTEAFF.

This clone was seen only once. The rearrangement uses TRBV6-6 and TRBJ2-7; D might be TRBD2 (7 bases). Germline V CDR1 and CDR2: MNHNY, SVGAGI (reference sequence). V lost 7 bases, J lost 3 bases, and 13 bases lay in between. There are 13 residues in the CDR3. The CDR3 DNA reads TGTGCCAGCACCCAAAGGGGGGGCTACGAGCAGTACTTC. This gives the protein CASTQRGGYEQYF.

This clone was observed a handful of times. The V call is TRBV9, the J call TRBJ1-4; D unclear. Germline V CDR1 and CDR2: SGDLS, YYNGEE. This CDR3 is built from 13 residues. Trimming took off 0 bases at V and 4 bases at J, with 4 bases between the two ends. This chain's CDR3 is CASSVDINEKLFF. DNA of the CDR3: TGTGCCAGCAGCGTAGACATTAATGAAAAACTGTTTTTT.

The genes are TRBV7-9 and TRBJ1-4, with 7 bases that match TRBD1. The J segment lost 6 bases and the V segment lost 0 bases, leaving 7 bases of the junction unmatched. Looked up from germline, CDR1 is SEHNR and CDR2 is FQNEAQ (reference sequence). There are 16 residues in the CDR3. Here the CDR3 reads CASSLASGTVYEKLFF. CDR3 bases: TGTGCCAGCAGCTTAGCCTCCGGGACAGTTTATGAAAAACTGTTTTTT.

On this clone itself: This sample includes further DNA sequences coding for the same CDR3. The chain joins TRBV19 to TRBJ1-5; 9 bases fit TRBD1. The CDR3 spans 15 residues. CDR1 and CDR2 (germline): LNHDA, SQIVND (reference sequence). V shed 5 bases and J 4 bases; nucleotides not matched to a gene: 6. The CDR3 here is CASSSGQGRNQPQHF. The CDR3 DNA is TGTGCCAGTAGTTCAGGACAGGGGCGAAATCAGCCCCAGCATTTT.

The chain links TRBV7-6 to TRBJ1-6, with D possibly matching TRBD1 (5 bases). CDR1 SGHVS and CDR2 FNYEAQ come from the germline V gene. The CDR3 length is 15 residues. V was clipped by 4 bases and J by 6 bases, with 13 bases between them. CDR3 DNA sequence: TGTGCCAGCAGCTCCGGTCGGGGGGTTAATTCACCCCTCCACTTT. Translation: CASSSGRGVNSPLHF.

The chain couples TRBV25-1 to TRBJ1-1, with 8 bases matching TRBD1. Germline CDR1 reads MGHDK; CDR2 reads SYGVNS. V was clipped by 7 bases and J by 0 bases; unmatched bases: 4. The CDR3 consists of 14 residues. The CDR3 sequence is CASMTGEMNTEAFF. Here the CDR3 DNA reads TGTGCCAGCATGACAGGGGAGATGAACACTGAAGCTTTCTTT.

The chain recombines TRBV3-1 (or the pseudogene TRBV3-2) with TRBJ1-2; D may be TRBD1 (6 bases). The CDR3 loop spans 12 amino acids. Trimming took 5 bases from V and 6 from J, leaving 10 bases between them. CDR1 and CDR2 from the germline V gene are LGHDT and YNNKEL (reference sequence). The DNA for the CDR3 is TGTGCCAGCAGCGCAGGGGATAATGGCTACACCTTC. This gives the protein CASSAGDNGYTF.

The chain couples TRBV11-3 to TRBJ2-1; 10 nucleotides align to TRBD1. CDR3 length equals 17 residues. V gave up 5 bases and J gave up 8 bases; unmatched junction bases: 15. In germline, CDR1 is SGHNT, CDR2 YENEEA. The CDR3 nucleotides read TGTGCCAGCAGCCTCGATATTATGGGACAGGGGTTGGATGAGCAGTTCTTC. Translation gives CASSLDIMGQGLDEQFF.

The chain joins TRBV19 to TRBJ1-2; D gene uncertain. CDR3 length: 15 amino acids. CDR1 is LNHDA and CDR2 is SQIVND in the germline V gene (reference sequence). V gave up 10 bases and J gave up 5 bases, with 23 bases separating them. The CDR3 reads CATNTPRTGGYGYTF. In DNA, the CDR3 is TGTGCCACCAATACCCCCCGGACTGGAGGGTATGGCTACACCTTC.

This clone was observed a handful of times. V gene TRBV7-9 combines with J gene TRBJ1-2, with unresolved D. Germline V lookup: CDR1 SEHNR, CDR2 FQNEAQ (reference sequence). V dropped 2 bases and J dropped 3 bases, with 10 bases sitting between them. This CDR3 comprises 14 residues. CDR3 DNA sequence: TGTGCCAGCAGCTTATCTGACACGGACTATGGCTACACCTTC. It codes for CASSLSDTDYGYTF.